The present entry profiles one TCR beta chain with its context. Original methodology: By means of reference gene primer amplification, nucleated cell counts were estimated. Only in-frame clones appear in the TCRdb table, and some are missing; sequencing was by immunoSEQ multiplex PCR. V, J and clone size reflect that table, while D and trimming were determined from the DNA. The sample holds about 300,000 clones, roughly 90% seen once. Recovered participants had two consecutive negative NP/OP PCR tests, healthcare professional clearance, or symptom resolution. CDR1 is MDHEN and CDR2 is SYDVKM in the germline V gene. Trimming cost V 5 bases and J 0 bases, with 12 bases left between them. The CDR3 length is 15 residues. The data stem from a study of blood T cell repertoires in COVID-19. Looking at the study overall: Both acute and convalescent COVID-19 samples were obtained from the United States, Italy and Spain.

V and J are TRBV28 and TRBJ2-3, with D possibly matching TRBD2 (5 bases). This TCR was sampled from a woman in her thirties who had recovered from COVID-19. The material sequenced was PBMCs or T cells enriched from blood (not recorded which). As DNA, the CDR3 is TGTGCCAGCAGTCCCGCGGACTCTAGCACAGATACGCAGTATTTT. Translated: CASSPADSSTDTQYF.